The TCR beta chain under discussion was sequenced for a study of shared clonotypes between healthy human individuals. A deep-level run was used for the assay. The table came from immunoSEQ multiplex PCR; TCRdb's copy has only in-frame clones and leaves some out. The sample records about 2 million clones, about 95% being singletons. V lost 0 bases and J 7 bases, leaving 7 bases between the germline ends. Germline CDR1 reads SGDLS; CDR2 reads YYNGEE. CDR3 size: 12 residues. CD8 cells regarded as naive lacked CD45RO, were positively chosen for CCR7, and omitted terminally differentiated effector memory CD45RA+ cells. About this clone itself: Other DNA sequences in the sample encode the same CDR3.

The genes are TRBV9 and TRBJ1-1; no reliable D call. Sequencing used naive CD8+ T cells sorted from blood. This TCR was recovered from a man aged 18 to 30 in good health. The CDR3 DNA sequence: TGTGCCAGCAGCGTAGATGGGAGTGAAGCTTTCTTT. This sequence encodes CASSVDGSEAFF.